This TCR beta chain emerged from a study of technical replicates of blood from several donors. This CDR3 contains 17 residues. CDR1 is SGHRS and CDR2 is YFSETQ in the germline V gene. With 1 base removed from V and 6 bases from J, the gap between germline ends came to 23 bases. The method was immunoSEQ multiplex PCR; TCRdb's version includes in-frame clones alone and lacks a portion of them. The table records 70,000 to 95,000 clones, under 95% of them present only once. The chain carries TRBV5-1 and TRBJ2-7, with D perhaps TRBD1 (6 bases). The origin of this receptor is a human donor in good health. The sequencing sample was made of T cells isolated from PBMCs. The CDR3 loop reads CASSLLRQELRSGEQYF. CDR3 bases: TGCGCCAGCAGCTTGCTTCGACAGGAGCTGAGGTCGGGCGAGCAGTACTTC.